These 15 T cell receptor beta chains were all obtained from the same sample, sequenced in a study of T cell responses to AZD1222 COVID-19 vaccine. Only in-frame clones appear in the TCRdb table, and some are missing; sequencing was by immunoSEQ multiplex PCR. The sample records about 200,000 clones, approximately 94% being singletons. The specimen comprised peripheral blood, sampled 28 days after the second AZD1222 dose. These receptor sequences come from an adult who received the AZD1222 COVID-19 vaccine.

Points on this clone: Other DNA sequences from this sample encode an identical CDR3 as well. The rearrangement links TRBV28 to TRBJ1-1, with D possibly being TRBD1 (5 bases). The germline V and J ends were trimmed by 6 bases and 1 base, with 9 bases remaining between them. Per germline, CDR1 MDHEN and CDR2 SYDVKM. The CDR3 loop spans 13 amino acids. The CDR3 bases are TGTGCCAGCAGGGAGGGGTGGAACACTGAAGCTTTCTTT. As protein: CASREGWNTEAFF.

J is TRBJ1-4 and V is TRBV5-1; weak D call: TRBD1 (5 bases). Deletions cut 0 bases from V and 2 bases from J, with 8 bases between. Germline-derived CDR1 and CDR2 are SGHRS and YFSETQ. The CDR3 covers 15 residues. The CDR3 here is CASSLAEGTNEKLFF. CDR3 bases: TGCGCCAGCAGCTTGGCGGAGGGGACTAATGAAAAACTGTTTTTT.

The V call is TRBV7-9, the J call TRBJ1-5; tentatively, D is TRBD1 (5 bases). This CDR3 region has 15 residues. The germline gives CDR1 SEHNR, CDR2 FQNEAQ (reference sequence). V was trimmed by 2 bases and J by 3 bases, leaving 11 bases between them. The CDR3 nucleotides are TGTGCCAGCAGCTTAAGTCAGGGAATCAATCAGCCCCAGCATTTT. As protein: CASSLSQGINQPQHF. Full variable domain (outside the CDR3, taken from reference TRBV7-9 and TRBJ1-5): DTGVSQNPRHKITKRGQNVTFRCDPISEHNRLYWYRQTLGQGPEFLTYFQNEAQLEKSRLLSDRFSAERPKGSFSTLEIQRTEQGDSAMYLCASSLSQGINQPQHFGDGTRLSIL.

This clone has just a few counts. The chain carries TRBV13 and TRBJ1-2; the D gene is possibly TRBD1 (5 bases). CDR1 and CDR2 from the germline V gene are PRHDT and FYEKMQ (reference sequence). This CDR3 has 14 amino acids. V lost 3 bases and J lost 8, with 16 bases in between. CDR3 coding DNA: TGTGCCAGCAGCTTCCGGGACGGGGGTCGGGGCTACACCTTC. It specifies CASSFRDGGRGYTF.

The rearrangement joins TRBV6-5 to TRBJ1-3; D gene unclear. This CDR3 is 16 amino acids long. V was shortened by 0 bases and J by 4 bases, with 13 bases between the two germline ends. The germline V gene encodes CDR1 MNHEY and CDR2 SVGAGI. The CDR3 region is CASSYSFTGAGNTIYF. DNA of the CDR3: TGTGCCAGCAGTTACTCCTTTACGGGAGCCGGAAACACCATATATTTT.

The rearrangement uses TRBV5-1 and TRBJ1-6; the match to TRBD1 covers 9 bases. The length of the CDR3 is 13 residues. Unmatched junction bases numbered 6, after V lost 7 bases and J lost 10 bases. CDR1 and CDR2 (germline): SGHRS, YFSETQ. CDR3 nucleotides: TGCGCCAGCGGCCGGGACAGGGAATCACCCCTCCACTTT. As protein: CASGRDRESPLHF.

The chain recombines TRBV11-2 with TRBJ1-2; 7 bases align to TRBD1. Trimming at V came to 4 bases and at J to 4 bases, leaving 6 bases not matched to a gene. Germline CDR1 and CDR2: SGHAT and FQNNGV. The CDR3 is made up of 14 amino acids. The CDR3 region is CASSSSGTAYGYTF. The CDR3 DNA follows: TGTGCCAGCAGCTCATCCGGGACAGCCTATGGCTACACCTTC.

This chain joins TRBV6-5 and TRBJ1-2, with a possible D match to TRBD1 (5 bases). The ends were cut back, 0 bases at V and 9 bases at J, with 11 bases in the middle. From germline, CDR1 is MNHEY and CDR2 SVGAGI. This CDR3 is 13 amino acids long. As DNA, the CDR3 is TGTGCCAGCAGTTACTCGGGACCTACCCGCTACACCTTC. Translating it yields CASSYSGPTRYTF.

This chain joins TRBV24-1 and TRBJ2-3; maybe TRBD2 (5 bases). CDR3 length: 13 amino acids. V lost 9 bases and J lost 0, with 9 bases in between. Per the germline V gene, CDR1 is KGHDR and CDR2 is SFDVKD. The CDR3 DNA reads TGTGCCACCCGCGGGTCTAGCACAGATACGCAGTATTTT. It specifies CATRGSSTDTQYF.

The chain is built from TRBV4-3 and TRBJ2-1; 13 bases align to TRBD2. J lost 4 bases, V lost 2 bases, and 8 bases had no gene match. Germline V lookup: CDR1 LGHNA, CDR2 YSLEER. The CDR3 is 18 residues long. CDR3 coding DNA: TGCGCCAGCAGCCAACCTACTAGCGGGGGGGCCTTTTACAATGAGCAGTTCTTC. Its translation: CASSQPTSGGAFYNEQFF.

The chain recombines TRBV25-1 with TRBJ2-1; a possible D gene is TRBD1 (6 bases). The CDR3 is 14 residues long. Trimming removed 4 bases at V and 5 bases at J, with 12 bases between. CDR1 and CDR2 (germline): MGHDK, SYGVNS. The CDR3 here is CASSAIRGHNEQFF. The DNA for the CDR3 is TGTGCCAGCAGTGCCATCAGGGGTCACAATGAGCAGTTCTTC.

A single count supports this clone. V gene TRBV19 combines with J gene TRBJ2-3; D is possibly TRBD1 or TRBD2 (6 bases each). Germline assignment: CDR1 LNHDA and CDR2 SQIVND (reference sequence). This CDR3 is built from 16 residues. V was clipped by 3 bases and J by 1 base, with 14 bases between them. The CDR3, as DNA: TGTGCCAGTAGTATCCTCCCGGGGGCTGGCACAGATACGCAGTATTTT. Translated, it gives CASSILPGAGTDTQYF.

The J gene is TRBJ1-2, the V gene TRBV7-9; a possible D gene is TRBD1 (6 bases). The V end lost 5 bases, the J end lost 1 base, and 11 bases lay between the germline ends. Per the germline V gene, CDR1 is SEHNR and CDR2 is FQNEAQ (reference sequence). This CDR3 is built from 14 residues. This chain's CDR3 is CASSPDRINYGYTF. For the CDR3, the DNA is TGTGCCAGCAGCCCCGACAGGATTAACTATGGCTACACCTTC.

V is TRBV18 and J is TRBJ1-4; TRBD1 is a possible D gene (6 bases). Germline V gives CDR1 KGHSH, CDR2 LQKENI. V lost 4 bases, J lost 8 bases, and 17 bases lay in between. This CDR3 has 15 amino acids. CDR3 nucleotides: TGTGCCAGCTCACGCGAGCGGGGGGCGGGCGAAAAACTGTTTTTT. Protein product: CASSRERGAGEKLFF.

This chain links TRBV19 with TRBJ1-5; 10 bases match TRBD1. Germline loops: CDR1 LNHDA, CDR2 SQIVND (reference sequence). V shed 6 bases, J shed 7 bases, and the junction held 6 bases outside the gene matches. The CDR3 totals 14 residues. The CDR3 reads CASSHQGQGQPQHF. The CDR3 DNA reads TGTGCCAGTAGCCACCAGGGACAGGGGCAGCCCCAGCATTTT. The variable domain in full, completed from reference TRBV19 and TRBJ1-5, reads DGGITQSPKYLFRKEGQNVTLSCEQNLNHDAMYWYRQDPGQGLRLIYYSQIVNDFQKGDIAEGYSVSREKKESFPLTVTSAQKNPTAFYLCASSHQGQGQPQHFGDGTRLSIL.